This T cell receptor beta chain was documented in a study of blood T cell repertoires in COVID-19. This CDR3 comprises 16 residues. Trimming shortened V by 5 bases and J by 1 base, and 18 bases separated the two germline ends. The germline CDR1 and CDR2 sequences are SGHRS and YFSETQ. The table came from immunoSEQ multiplex PCR; TCRdb's copy has only in-frame clones and leaves some out. The sample has 250,000 to 300,000 clones; about 86% are singletons. The chain couples TRBV5-1 to TRBJ1-1; tentative D call: TRBD1 (6 bases). This receptor was taken from a woman in her 70s with COVID-19, enrolled during active disease. Material for sequencing was peripheral blood. The CDR3 is CASSRDLQQGNTEAFF. The DNA of the CDR3 is TGCGCCAGCAGTCGGGACCTTCAACAGGGGAACACTGAAGCTTTCTTT.